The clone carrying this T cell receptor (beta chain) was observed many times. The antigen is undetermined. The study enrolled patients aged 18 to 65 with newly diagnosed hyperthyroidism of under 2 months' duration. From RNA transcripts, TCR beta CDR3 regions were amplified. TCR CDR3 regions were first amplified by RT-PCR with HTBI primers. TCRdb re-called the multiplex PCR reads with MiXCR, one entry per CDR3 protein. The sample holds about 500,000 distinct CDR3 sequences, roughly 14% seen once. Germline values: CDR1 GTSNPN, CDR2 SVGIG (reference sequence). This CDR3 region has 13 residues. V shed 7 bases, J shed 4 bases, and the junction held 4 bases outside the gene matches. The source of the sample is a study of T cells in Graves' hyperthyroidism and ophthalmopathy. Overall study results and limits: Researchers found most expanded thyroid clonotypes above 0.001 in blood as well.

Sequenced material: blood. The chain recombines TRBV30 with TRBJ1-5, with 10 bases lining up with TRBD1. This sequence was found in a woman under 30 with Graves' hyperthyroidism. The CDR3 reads CASGQGTNQPQHF. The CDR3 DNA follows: TGTGCCTCGGGACAGGGGACGAATCAGCCCCAGCATTTT.